This is a list of T cell receptor beta chains from one sample in a study of cytomegalovirus exposure and HLA in healthy donors. Generated by immunoSEQ multiplex PCR, the TCRdb table keeps only in-frame clones and is missing some. The sample includes 58,000 or so clones, 71% of them seen just once. The sample consisted of PBMCs. These receptors came from a man aged 45-60 years in good health and CMV-seropositive. CDR3s include the opening cysteine and the closing phenylalanine or tryptophan. A D gene is named only where the DNA matches it firmly. Clone size is shown for a subset of rows, as once, few, many or a class of expanded clone.

.,TRBV27,TRBD1,TRBJ2-6,CASSSPTGGLNVLTF,TGTGCCAGCAGTTCTCCGACAGGGGGTCTCAACGTCCTGACTTTC
once,TRBV2,TRBD1,TRBJ2-2,CASSVGQGYGELFF,TGTGCCAGCAGTGTCGGACAGGGGTACGGGGAGCTGTTTTTT
.,TRBV4-2,TRBD2,TRBJ2-1,CASSQPGLANNEQFF,TGTGCCAGCAGCCAACCGGGACTAGCCAACAATGAGCAGTTCTTC
.,TRBV7-8,.,TRBJ1-1,CASSLTGGNTEAFF,TGTGCCAGCAGCTTGACAGGAGGGAACACTGAAGCTTTCTTT
.,TRBV4-3,TRBD2,TRBJ2-3,CASSQTSGGSSTDTQYF,TGCGCCAGCAGCCAGACTAGCGGGGGGTCGAGCACAGATACGCAGTATTTT
.,TRBV19,.,TRBJ2-7,CASSIQGLFSYEQYF,TGTGCCAGTAGTATACAGGGCCTCTTCTCCTACGAGCAGTACTTC
few,TRBV6-1,TRBD1,TRBJ1-6,CASSGRTGGHFPSYNSPLHF,TGTGCCAGCAGTGGGAGGACAGGGGGCCATTTTCCCTCCTATAATTCACCCCTCCACTTT
.,TRBV15,TRBD1,TRBJ1-1,CATSGTVRDTEAFF,TGTGCCACCAGCGGGACAGTCCGGGACACTGAAGCTTTCTTT
few,TRBV7-9,TRBD1,TRBJ1-2,CASSSSWDREYGYTF,TGTGCCAGCAGCTCCAGCTGGGACAGGGAATATGGCTACACCTTC
.,TRBV27,TRBD1,TRBJ1-1,CASSLIFDRGRSNEAFF,TGTGCCAGCAGTTTAATCTTTGACAGGGGGCGATCAAATGAAGCTTTCTTT
.,TRBV18,TRBD1,TRBJ2-7,CASSGGTGGYEQYF,TGTGCCAGCTCAGGGGGGACAGGGGGCTACGAGCAGTACTTC
.,TRBV27,TRBD1,TRBJ2-3,CASSSTGIRAWTDTQYF,TGTGCCAGCAGTTCGACAGGGATCCGGGCTTGGACAGATACGCAGTATTTT
.,TRBV5-1,.,TRBJ1-2,CASSFGTVGGYTF,TGCGCCAGCAGCTTTGGCACCGTGGGCGGCTACACCTTC
.,TRBV30,.,TRBJ1-3,CASVEGSSSGNTIYF,TGTGCCTCCGTAGAGGGATCAAGCTCTGGAAACACCATATATTTT
.,TRBV5-1,TRBD1,TRBJ1-3,CASSLVLQGASGNTIYF,TGCGCCAGCAGCTTGGTACTTCAGGGGGCTTCTGGAAACACCATATATTTT
.,TRBV2,TRBD2,TRBJ2-2,CASTPGAGGPGELFF,TGTGCCAGCACCCCCGGGGCGGGGGGGCCCGGGGAGCTGTTTTTT
.,TRBV27,TRBD1,TRBJ1-2,CASSYTGDTVYGYTF,TGTGCCAGCAGTTACACAGGGGATACGGTTTATGGCTACACCTTC
.,TRBV4-3,.,TRBJ1-2,CASSQDLGRGSTYGYTF,TGCGCCAGCAGCCAAGATCTTGGGAGGGGCTCCACCTATGGCTACACCTTC
.,TRBV5-6,TRBD1,TRBJ1-5,CASSWGQGFGQPQHF,TGTGCCAGCAGCTGGGGACAGGGATTCGGGCAGCCCCAGCATTTT
.,TRBV28,.,TRBJ2-7,CASSLRVDEQYF,TGTGCCAGCAGCCTCAGGGTCGACGAGCAGTACTTC
.,TRBV7-3,TRBD2,TRBJ2-3,CASSPRLAGGLSTDTQYF,TGTGCCAGCAGCCCACGACTAGCGGGAGGCCTTAGCACAGATACGCAGTATTTT
.,TRBV7-6,TRBD2,TRBJ2-3,CASSWTSGVGTDTQYF,TGTGCCAGCAGCTGGACTAGCGGGGTAGGCACAGATACGCAGTATTTT
.,TRBV27,TRBD2,TRBJ2-3,CASSLYGLASADTQYF,TGTGCCAGCAGTTTATATGGACTAGCCTCGGCAGATACGCAGTATTTT
.,TRBV6-5,TRBD1,TRBJ1-3,CASSYSTRGAGNTIYF,TGTGCCAGCAGTTATTCAACCAGGGGGGCCGGAAACACCATATATTTT
.,TRBV10-3,.,TRBJ1-1,CAISDFPTSTEAFF,TGTGCCATCAGTGATTTCCCCACCAGCACTGAAGCTTTCTTT
.,TRBV4-1,.,TRBJ1-1,CASSQERKGRGTEAFF,TGCGCCAGCAGCCAAGAGAGGAAAGGGAGGGGCACTGAAGCTTTCTTT
.,TRBV14,TRBD2,TRBJ2-3,CASSPLAGGDTDTQYF,TGTGCCAGCAGCCCCCTAGCGGGGGGAGACACAGATACGCAGTATTTT
few,TRBV9,.,TRBJ1-1,CASSVGKIPGGAIPF,TGTGCCAGCAGCGTAGGCAAAATCCCCGGGGGGGCGATCCCCTTT
.,TRBV27,TRBD2,TRBJ2-5,CASSLDSGGQETQYF,TGTGCCAGCAGTTTGGATAGCGGGGGGCAAGAGACCCAGTACTTC
.,TRBV7-2,TRBD1,TRBJ2-3,CASSLVTGGTDTQYF,TGTGCCAGCAGCTTAGTCACAGGGGGTACAGATACGCAGTATTTT
.,TRBV6-1,.,TRBJ2-7,CASSEAGRYSDEQYF,TGTGCCAGCAGTGAAGCGGGGAGATACTCGGACGAGCAGTACTTC
.,TRBV10-3,.,TRBJ1-2,CAIGGGAVNYGYTF,TGTGCCATCGGGGGAGGGGCCGTTAACTATGGCTACACCTTC
.,TRBV7-2,TRBD1,TRBJ2-3,CASRTTGANTQYF,TGTGCCAGCAGAACTACAGGGGCGAATACGCAGTATTTT
.,TRBV25-1,.,TRBJ2-1,CASSDPGFYNEQFF,TGTGCCAGCAGTGATCCCGGGTTCTACAATGAGCAGTTCTTC
.,TRBV23-1,.,TRBJ2-2,CASSQPFLLGQTNTGELFF,TGCGCCAGCAGTCAACCGTTTTTATTAGGACAGACGAACACCGGGGAGCTGTTTTTT
few,TRBV7-6,.,TRBJ1-1,CASSADIWNTEAFF,TGTGCCAGCAGCGCAGACATCTGGAACACTGAAGCTTTCTTT
.,TRBV4-3,.,TRBJ1-4,CASSQDQGATNEKLFF,TGCGCCAGCAGCCAAGACCAGGGTGCAACTAATGAAAAACTGTTTTTT
once,TRBV11-2,TRBD2,TRBJ2-5,CASSLVRLAGQETQYF,TGTGCCAGCAGCTTAGTCAGGCTAGCGGGACAAGAGACCCAGTACTTC
.,TRBV5-4,.,TRBJ1-2,CASSLKGPGDGYTF,TGTGCCAGCAGCTTGAAGGGGCCGGGAGATGGCTACACCTTC
few,TRBV19,.,TRBJ1-1,CASSTQGLGTEAFF,TGTGCCAGTAGTACACAGGGCCTGGGCACTGAAGCTTTCTTT